A selection of T cell receptor beta chains follows, all from one sample in a study of T cell changes during pregnancy in multiple sclerosis. Here immunoSEQ multiplex PCR was the method, and the copy in TCRdb shows in-frame clones only, minus some. This sample carries roughly 55,000 clones, over 80% of them seen once, and the ten largest clones take more than 0.15%. Sequences were derived from CD4+ T cells from peripheral blood mononuclear cells, sampled after pregnancy. These TCRs come from a female donor in good health, enrolled as a control in a pregnancy study. CDR3s include the opening cysteine and the closing phenylalanine or tryptophan. The D gene is left open where the match is weak. For some rows the clone size is stated as once, few or many, or as a class when expanded; others skip it.

>.|.|TRBV4-3|TRBJ1-2
TGCGCCAGCAGCCAAGACAGGCCCTATGGCTACACCTTC
CASSQDRPYGYTF
>TRBD1|once|TRBV4-2|TRBJ2-7
TGTGCCAGCTCACCCTCGGGACAGGGGGCTAATTACGAGCAGTACTTC
CASSPSGQGANYEQYF
>TRBD1|.|TRBV5-1|TRBJ1-1
TGCGCCAGCAGCACAAGTTGGACAGGGGTGGACACTGAAGCTTTCTTT
CASSTSWTGVDTEAFF
>TRBD1|.|TRBV19|TRBJ1-1
TGTGCCAGTAGTATGGACAGGAGGGTGAACACTGAAGCTTTCTTT
CASSMDRRVNTEAFF
>.|once|TRBV7-9|TRBJ1-5
TGTGCCAGCAGCTTAGAGGGGAGGGCTCAGCCCCAGCATTTT
CASSLEGRAQPQHF
>.|.|TRBV5-1|TRBJ1-1
TGCGCCAGCAGCTTGGAGGGGAGGACTGAAGCTTTCTTT
CASSLEGRTEAFF
>.|.|TRBV9|TRBJ1-6
TGTGCCAGCAGCGTAGCCAGTGGGGGGGGCTCACCCCTCCACTTT
CASSVASGGGSPLHF
>.|.|TRBV7-9|TRBJ2-2
TGTGCCAGCAGCCCCATGAGAGGGAGTGACACCGGGGAGCTGTTTTTT
CASSPMRGSDTGELFF
>.|.|TRBV15|TRBJ1-2
TGTGCCACCAGCAGAGACGGCAGGGGAAACTATGGCTACACCTTC
CATSRDGRGNYGYTF
>TRBD1|.|TRBV6-1|TRBJ2-7
TGTGCCAGCAGCAACCCCGGGACAGGGGACTACGAGCAGTACTTC
CASSNPGTGDYEQYF
>TRBD1|.|TRBV7-2|TRBJ2-7
TGTGCCAGCAGCCCGAGAACTGGACAGGGGTTCAAGCAGTACTTC
CASSPRTGQGFKQYF
>.|.|TRBV30|TRBJ2-1
TGTGCCTGGAAGTCAGGGAAGCAGTTCTTC
CAWKSGKQFF
>.|.|TRBV5-8|TRBJ2-7
TGTGCCAGCAGCTTGGGACCACAGGATCGGTACGAGCAGTACTTC
CASSLGPQDRYEQYF
>TRBD2|.|TRBV7-9|TRBJ2-7
TGTGCCAGCAGCTTAACGACTAGCGGGGGGGATAAGCAGTACTTC
CASSLTTSGGDKQYF